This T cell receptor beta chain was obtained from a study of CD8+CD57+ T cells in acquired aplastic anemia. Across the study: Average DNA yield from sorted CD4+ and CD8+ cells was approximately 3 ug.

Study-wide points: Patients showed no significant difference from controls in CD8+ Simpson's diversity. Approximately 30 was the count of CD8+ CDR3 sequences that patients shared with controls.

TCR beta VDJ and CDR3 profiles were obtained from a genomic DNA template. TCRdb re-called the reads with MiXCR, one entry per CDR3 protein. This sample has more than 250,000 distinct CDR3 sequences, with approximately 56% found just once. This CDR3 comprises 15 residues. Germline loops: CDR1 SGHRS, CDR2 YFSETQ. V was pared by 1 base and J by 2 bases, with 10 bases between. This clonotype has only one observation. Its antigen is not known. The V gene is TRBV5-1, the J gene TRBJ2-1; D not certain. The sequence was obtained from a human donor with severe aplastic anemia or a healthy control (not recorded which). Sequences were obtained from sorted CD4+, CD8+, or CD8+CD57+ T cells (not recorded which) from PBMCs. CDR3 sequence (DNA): TGCGCCAGCAGCTTGTTGCCGGGCGCCTACAATGAGCAGTTCTTC. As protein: CASSLLPGAYNEQFF.